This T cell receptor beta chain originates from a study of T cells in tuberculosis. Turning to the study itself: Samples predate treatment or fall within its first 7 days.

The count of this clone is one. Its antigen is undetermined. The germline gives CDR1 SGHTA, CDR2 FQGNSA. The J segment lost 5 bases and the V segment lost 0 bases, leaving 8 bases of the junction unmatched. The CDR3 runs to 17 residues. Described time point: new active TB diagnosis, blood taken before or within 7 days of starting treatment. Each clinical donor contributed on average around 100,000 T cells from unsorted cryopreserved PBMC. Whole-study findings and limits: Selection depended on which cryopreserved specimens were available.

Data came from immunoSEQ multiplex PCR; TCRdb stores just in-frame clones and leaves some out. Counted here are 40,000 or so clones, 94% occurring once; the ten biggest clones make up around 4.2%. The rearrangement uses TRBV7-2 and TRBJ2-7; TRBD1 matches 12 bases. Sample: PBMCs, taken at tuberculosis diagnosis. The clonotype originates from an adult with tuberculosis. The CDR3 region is CASSLAVRDRGRHEQYF. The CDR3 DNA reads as TGTGCCAGCAGCTTAGCGGTAAGGGACAGGGGGCGCCACGAGCAGTACTTC.